The clone carrying this TCR beta chain showed up many times. Coverage ceases 3 residues before the CDR3 finishes, and the germline J gene fills in the end. The sample comes from a study of T cell clonality in common variable immunodeficiency. V was pared by 5 bases and J by 0 bases, with 17 bases between. This CDR3 is 16 amino acids long. The V gene's germline CDR1 is MNHEY and CDR2 SVGEGT. Clones were sequenced by immunoSEQ multiplex PCR, and TCRdb holds only the in-frame ones, with some missing. This table holds 35,000 or so clones with no singletons; the top ten claim over 0.95%. This chain connects TRBV6-2 or TRBV6-3 to TRBJ2-7; maybe TRBD1 (6 bases). This sequence was found in a person aged 18 to 70 in good health. Sequencing used peripheral blood mononuclear cells. The CDR3 region is CASSPTGRFLSYEQYF. Incomplete CDR3 DNA: TGTGCCAGCAGTCCCACAGGGCGCTTTCTCTCCTACGAG.